The rows below give T cell receptor beta chains drawn from one sample of a study of T cell responses to AZD1222 COVID-19 vaccine. Clones were sequenced by immunoSEQ multiplex PCR, and TCRdb holds only the in-frame ones, with some missing. The data contain around 140,000 clones, more than 70% of them singletons. Sequences were derived from peripheral blood, sampled on day 0 of AZD1222 vaccination. These receptors originate from an adult in good health. Both conserved end residues are part of each CDR3. The D gene is left open where the match is weak. Some rows have no size entry. The others give once, few or many, or a class for an expanded clone.

v_gene	abundance	j_gene	d_gene	CDR3aa	CDR3nt
TRBV5-8	.	TRBJ1-1	.	CASSLGPNLEAFF	TGTGCCAGCAGTTTGGGGCCCAATCTGGAAGCTTTCTTT
TRBV6-5	.	TRBJ2-2	TRBD1	CASSRDRGHTGELFF	TGTGCCAGCAGCCGCGACAGGGGGCATACCGGGGAGCTGTTTTTT
TRBV28	.	TRBJ1-1	.	CASSFTAIAGTEAFF	TGTGCCAGCAGTTTCACGGCCATCGCGGGGACTGAAGCTTTCTTT
TRBV2	.	TRBJ1-6	.	CASSSRTGARSPLHF	TGTGCCAGCAGCTCCCGGACTGGCGCACGATCACCCCTCCACTTT
TRBV7-3	.	TRBJ2-7	TRBD2	CASSQQVAGEQYF	TGTGCCAGCAGCCAGCAGGTAGCGGGGGAGCAGTACTTC
TRBV7-2	.	TRBJ2-7	.	CASSLEGWGEQYF	TGTGCCAGCAGCTTAGAGGGTTGGGGCGAGCAGTACTTC
TRBV29-1	.	TRBJ1-5	TRBD1	CSVGDRDQPQHF	TGCAGCGTCGGGGACAGGGATCAGCCCCAGCATTTT
TRBV18	.	TRBJ1-4	.	CASSPRQGGNEKLFF	TGTGCCAGCTCACCACGGCAGGGCGGTAATGAAAAACTGTTTTTT
TRBV6-2/TRBV6-3	.	TRBJ1-2	TRBD1	CASSYSEGAHGYTF	TGTGCCAGCAGTTACTCGGAGGGGGCGCATGGCTACACCTTC
TRBV4-2	once	TRBJ2-2	.	CASSQDRGRIAGELFF	TGTGCCAGCAGCCAAGATCGGGGGAGGATTGCCGGGGAGCTGTTTTTT
TRBV29-1	.	TRBJ1-1	.	CSVGASFLLTTEAFF	TGCAGCGTCGGGGCCTCCTTCCTATTGACCACTGAAGCTTTCTTT
TRBV19	.	TRBJ2-1	TRBD2	CASSKMVGLAGYNEQFF	TGTGCCAGTAGTAAAATGGTCGGGCTAGCGGGTTACAATGAGCAGTTCTTC
TRBV6-2/TRBV6-3	.	TRBJ1-6	TRBD1	CASSYPDRTFHF	TGTGCCAGCAGTTACCCGGACAGGACTTTCCACTTT
TRBV2	.	TRBJ2-3	TRBD1	CASTRQGLTDTQYF	TGTGCCAGCACCAGACAGGGGTTGACAGATACGCAGTATTTT
TRBV5-1	.	TRBJ1-4	.	CASSPAGEKLFF	TGCGCCAGCAGCCCCGCCGGGGAAAAACTGTTTTTT
TRBV11-2	.	TRBJ1-6	.	CASSLDGIPLHF	TGTGCCAGCAGCTTAGACGGAATACCCCTCCACTTT
TRBV4-3	.	TRBJ1-3	.	CASSQDFLVSGNTIYF	TGCGCCAGCAGCCAAGATTTCCTGGTATCTGGAAACACCATATATTTT
TRBV4-2	.	TRBJ2-2	.	CASSQDETAAERTGELFF	TGTGCCAGCAGCCAAGATGAAACAGCCGCCGAAAGGACCGGGGAGCTGTTTTTT
TRBV27	.	TRBJ2-3	TRBD1	CASSSRTGGTDTQYF	TGTGCCAGCAGTTCAAGGACAGGGGGCACAGATACGCAGTATTTT
TRBV7-9	.	TRBJ1-4	.	CASSDTARVATNEKLFF	TGTGCCAGCAGCGATACAGCCAGGGTTGCAACTAATGAAAAACTGTTTTTT
TRBV27	many	TRBJ1-2	TRBD1	CASSETGWSYGYTF	TGTGCCAGCAGTGAGACAGGGTGGAGCTATGGCTACACCTTC
TRBV6-2/TRBV6-3	.	TRBJ2-7	.	CASSYSAGAYEQYF	TGTGCCAGCAGTTACTCAGCGGGTGCCTACGAGCAGTACTTC
TRBV9	.	TRBJ2-5	.	CASSSKIGGETQYF	TGTGCCAGCAGCTCCAAGATAGGAGGCGAGACCCAGTACTTC
TRBV7-2	.	TRBJ1-5	TRBD1	CASSAQQGPNQPQHF	TGTGCCAGCAGCGCTCAACAGGGGCCTAATCAGCCCCAGCATTTT
TRBV7-8	.	TRBJ2-1	TRBD2	CASSLDSGRANEQFF	TGTGCCAGCAGCTTAGATAGCGGGAGGGCTAATGAGCAGTTCTTC
TRBV7-9	.	TRBJ1-3	.	CASSPSGNTIYF	TGTGCCAGCAGCCCCTCTGGAAACACCATATATTTT
TRBV7-2	.	TRBJ1-4	.	CASSREVWEKLFF	TGTGCCAGCAGCAGAGAAGTTTGGGAAAAACTGTTTTTT
TRBV4-2	.	TRBJ1-5	.	CASSSDGNNQPQHF	TGTGCCAGCAGCTCGGACGGTAATAATCAGCCCCAGCATTTT
TRBV7-2	once	TRBJ2-7	.	CASSLSILRYF	TGTGCCAGCAGCTTGTCGATCCTTCGGTACTTC
TRBV18	.	TRBJ1-1	.	CASSPAIRNTEAFF	TGTGCCAGCTCACCAGCTATTCGGAACACTGAAGCTTTCTTT
TRBV28	.	TRBJ2-5	.	CASIPSFSGLLETQYF	TGTGCCAGCATACCTTCTTTCAGCGGATTATTAGAGACCCAGTACTTC
TRBV6-2/TRBV6-3	.	TRBJ2-4	.	CASRRHEKNIQYF	TGTGCCAGCCGCCGACACGAGAAAAACATTCAGTACTTC
TRBV9	once	TRBJ2-7	TRBD1	CASSPTGYYEQYF	TGTGCCAGCAGCCCGACAGGGTACTACGAGCAGTACTTC
TRBV7-3	.	TRBJ2-1	.	CASSLTSLQRREQFF	TGTGCCAGCAGCTTAACCTCACTACAGAGGCGTGAGCAGTTCTTC
TRBV10-3	.	TRBJ2-1	.	CAISEGGDYNEQFF	TGTGCCATCAGTGAAGGCGGGGACTACAATGAGCAGTTCTTC
TRBV7-2	.	TRBJ2-3	.	CASSLQGGAPDTQYF	TGTGCCAGCAGCTTACAGGGGGGGGCCCCAGATACGCAGTATTTT
TRBV28	.	TRBJ2-1	.	CASSPGASGQFF	TGTGCCAGCAGTCCAGGGGCTAGCGGGCAGTTCTTC
TRBV10-3	.	TRBJ1-6	.	CAISESIVLRNSPLHF	TGTGCCATCAGTGAGTCGATAGTTTTACGTAATTCACCCCTCCACTTT
TRBV27	.	TRBJ2-3	TRBD2	CASSLLLAGGRDTQYF	TGTGCCAGCAGTTTATTACTAGCGGGGGGCCGAGATACGCAGTATTTT
TRBV4-3	.	TRBJ1-6	.	CASSQTERATLLIF	TGCGCCAGCAGCCAGACTGAAAGGGCCACATTATTAATCTTT
TRBV6-2/TRBV6-3	.	TRBJ1-5	.	CASSYVPDSSNQPQHF	TGTGCCAGCAGTTACGTCCCGGACAGTAGCAATCAGCCCCAGCATTTT
TRBV7-2	.	TRBJ1-1	TRBD1	CASHKTGGRLTTEAFF	TGTGCCAGCCATAAGACAGGGGGCAGGTTGACCACTGAAGCTTTCTTT
TRBV19	.	TRBJ1-5	.	CASINRDSTYSNQPQHF	TGTGCCAGTATTAACAGGGACTCTACCTATAGCAATCAGCCCCAGCATTTT
TRBV5-8	.	TRBJ1-5	TRBD1	CASNQGAYSNQPQHF	TGTGCCAGCAACCAGGGGGCTTATAGCAATCAGCCCCAGCATTTT
TRBV4-3	.	TRBJ2-7	.	CASSQDRVGEQYF	TGCGCCAGCAGCCAAGATCGGGTAGGCGAGCAGTACTTC
TRBV4-1	.	TRBJ1-4	.	CASSPRDRQATNEKLFF	TGCGCCAGCAGCCCCCGGGACCGTCAAGCAACTAATGAAAAACTGTTTTTT
TRBV30	.	TRBJ1-3	.	CAWSVWRGSGGNTIYF	TGTGCCTGGAGTGTTTGGAGGGGAAGCGGAGGAAACACCATATATTTT
TRBV7-3	.	TRBJ2-7	.	CASSFGGLDEQYF	TGTGCCAGCAGCTTCGGGGGCTTGGACGAGCAGTACTTC
TRBV12-3/TRBV12-4	.	TRBJ1-2	.	CASIAVGSNGYTF	TGTGCCAGCATCGCCGTAGGGAGTAATGGCTACACCTTC
TRBV18	once	TRBJ1-1	.	CASSPYYSRLNTEAFF	TGTGCCAGCTCACCATATTATAGTAGACTGAACACTGAAGCTTTCTTT
TRBV28	few	TRBJ1-2	TRBD1	CASSQGAKANYGYTF	TGTGCCAGCAGTCAGGGGGCGAAAGCTAACTATGGCTACACCTTC
TRBV4-1	.	TRBJ1-6	TRBD1	CASSQEDRGPTSPLHF	TGCGCCAGCAGCCAAGAGGACAGGGGTCCGACTTCACCCCTCCACTTT
TRBV9	.	TRBJ1-1	TRBD1	CASSAGQGNTEAFF	TGTGCCAGCAGCGCCGGACAGGGGAACACTGAAGCTTTCTTT
TRBV4-2	.	TRBJ2-7	TRBD1	CASSQGDGDRYYEQYF	TGTGCCAGCAGCCAAGGGGACGGGGACAGGTACTACGAGCAGTACTTC